This T cell receptor (beta chain) was obtained from a study of cytomegalovirus exposure and HLA in healthy donors. Germline V gene data show CDR1 as MDHEN and CDR2 as SYDVKM. CDR3 length: 14 amino acids. This clone was recorded once. At one end the junction does not follow the germline gene, possibly because of a read error. Method: immunoSEQ multiplex PCR; TCRdb's copy keeps in-frame clones and lacks some. This sample yields a few hundred thousand clones, of which 80% to 95% are seen a single time; around 1.1% belongs to the top ten. Donors came from a validation cohort of 95 to 150 subjects, distinct from the first 666-subject cohort.

The clonotype comes from a woman aged 18 to 35 in good health and CMV-seronegative. The specimen was PBMCs. The chain has TRBV28 and TRBJ1-4; D is possibly TRBD1 (5 bases). The CDR3 loop reads CASSLGGTVEKLFF. The CDR3 DNA reads TGTGCCAGCAGTCTCGGGGGGACTGTGGAAAAGCTGTTTTTT.